This TCR beta chain was retrieved from a study of T cell responses to AZD1222 COVID-19 vaccine. Data came from immunoSEQ multiplex PCR; TCRdb stores just in-frame clones and leaves some out. The data contain about 120,000 clones, roughly 89% of them singletons. Germline V CDR1 and CDR2: LNHDA, SQIVND (reference sequence). Trimming at V came to 5 bases and at J to 2 bases, leaving 8 bases not matched to a gene. The length of the CDR3 is 16 residues. The chain combines TRBV19 with TRBJ2-3; 9 bases are shared with TRBD2. This sequence was found in an adult who received the AZD1222 COVID-19 vaccine. The material was peripheral blood, obtained 28 days after the second AZD1222 dose. CDR3: CASSSQRGAITDTQYF. The DNA for the CDR3 is TGTGCCAGTAGTTCCCAGCGGGGGGCTATCACAGATACGCAGTATTTT.